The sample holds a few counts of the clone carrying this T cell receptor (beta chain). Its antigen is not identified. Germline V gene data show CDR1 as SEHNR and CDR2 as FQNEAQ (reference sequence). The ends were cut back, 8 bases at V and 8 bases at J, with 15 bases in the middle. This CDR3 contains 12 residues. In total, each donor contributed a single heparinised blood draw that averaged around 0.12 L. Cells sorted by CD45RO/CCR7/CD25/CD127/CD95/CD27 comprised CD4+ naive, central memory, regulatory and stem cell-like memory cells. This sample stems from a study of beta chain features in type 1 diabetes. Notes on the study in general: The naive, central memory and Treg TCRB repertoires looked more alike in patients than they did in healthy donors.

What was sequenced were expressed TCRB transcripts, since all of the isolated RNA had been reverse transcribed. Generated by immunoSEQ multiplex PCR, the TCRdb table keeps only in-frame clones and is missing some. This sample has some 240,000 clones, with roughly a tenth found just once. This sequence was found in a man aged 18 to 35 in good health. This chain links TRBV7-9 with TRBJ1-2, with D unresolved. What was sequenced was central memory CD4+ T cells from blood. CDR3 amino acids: CASARAGRGYTF. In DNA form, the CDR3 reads TGTGCCAGCGCCCGGGCCGGGAGGGGCTACACCTTC.